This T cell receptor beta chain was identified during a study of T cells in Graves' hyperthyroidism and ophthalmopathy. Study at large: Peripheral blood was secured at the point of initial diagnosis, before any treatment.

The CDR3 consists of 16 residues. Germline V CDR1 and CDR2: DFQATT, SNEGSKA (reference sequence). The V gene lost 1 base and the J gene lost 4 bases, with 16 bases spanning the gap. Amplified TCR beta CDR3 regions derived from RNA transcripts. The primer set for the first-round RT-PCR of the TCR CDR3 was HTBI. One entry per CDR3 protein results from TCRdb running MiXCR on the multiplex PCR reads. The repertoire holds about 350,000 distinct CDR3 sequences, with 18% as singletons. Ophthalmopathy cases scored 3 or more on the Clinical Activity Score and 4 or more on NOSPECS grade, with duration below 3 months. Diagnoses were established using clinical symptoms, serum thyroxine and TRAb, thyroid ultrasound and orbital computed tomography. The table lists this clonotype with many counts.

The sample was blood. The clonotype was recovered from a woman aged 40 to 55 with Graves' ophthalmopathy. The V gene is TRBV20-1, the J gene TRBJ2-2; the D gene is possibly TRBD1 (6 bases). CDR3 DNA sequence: TGCAGTGCTAGAGGGAGTGTTCCCAGGGGCACCGGGGAGCTGTTTTTT. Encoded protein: CSARGSVPRGTGELFF.